The present T cell receptor beta chain was sequenced within a study of memory CD4+ T cells and cytomegalovirus serostatus. This CDR3 region has 16 residues. V lost 1 base, J lost 0 bases, and 12 bases lay in between. Germline loops: CDR1 LGHNA, CDR2 YNFKEQ. The protocol was immunoSEQ multiplex PCR, while the TCRdb copy is restricted to in-frame clones and leaves out a portion. This sample has under 85,000 clones, with 78% found just once. The sort gate was single viable CD3+CD4+CD8-CD45RO+ cells for memory CD4+ T cells. A note on this clone: Other DNA sequences in this specimen translate into the identical CDR3.

The chain joins TRBV4-2 to TRBJ1-1, with D uncertain. Sequenced: memory CD4+ T cells from blood. This TCR came from an adult in good health and CMV-seropositive. The CDR3 coding sequence is TGTGCCAGCAGCCAAGTAGGCGGCCCACTGAACACTGAAGCTTTCTTT. Its translation is CASSQVGGPLNTEAFF.